The 2 T cell receptor beta chains in this list originate from one sample, sequenced in a study of cytomegalovirus exposure and HLA in healthy donors. Primers included in the PCR were 60 Vbeta and 13 Jbeta primers. Assay used: immunoSEQ multiplex PCR; TCRdb lists only in-frame clones, some missing. This sample's table reports 65,000 to 85,000 clones. Sequencing was carried out using PBMCs. These receptors all come from a woman aged 55-69 years in good health and CMV-seronegative.

The chain uses TRBV6-5 and TRBJ1-1; D is undetermined. Trimming shortened V by 3 bases and J by 7 bases, and 15 bases separated the two germline ends. CDR1 MNHEY and CDR2 SVGAGI come from the germline V gene. There are 14 residues in the CDR3. The chain's CDR3 is CASSYRLNFGEAFF. Written as DNA, the CDR3 is TGTGCCAGCAGTTATCGATTAAACTTTGGTGAAGCTTTCTTT.

The chain links TRBV7-3 to TRBJ2-1; 11 bases are a match to TRBD2. This CDR3 contains 15 residues. CDR1 is SGHTA, CDR2 FQGTGA, per germline. The ends lost 4 bases at V and 3 bases at J; junction bases unmatched: 2. CDR3 region: CASSSTSGSYNEQFF. The CDR3 DNA follows: TGTGCCAGCAGCTCTACTAGCGGGAGCTACAATGAGCAGTTCTTC.